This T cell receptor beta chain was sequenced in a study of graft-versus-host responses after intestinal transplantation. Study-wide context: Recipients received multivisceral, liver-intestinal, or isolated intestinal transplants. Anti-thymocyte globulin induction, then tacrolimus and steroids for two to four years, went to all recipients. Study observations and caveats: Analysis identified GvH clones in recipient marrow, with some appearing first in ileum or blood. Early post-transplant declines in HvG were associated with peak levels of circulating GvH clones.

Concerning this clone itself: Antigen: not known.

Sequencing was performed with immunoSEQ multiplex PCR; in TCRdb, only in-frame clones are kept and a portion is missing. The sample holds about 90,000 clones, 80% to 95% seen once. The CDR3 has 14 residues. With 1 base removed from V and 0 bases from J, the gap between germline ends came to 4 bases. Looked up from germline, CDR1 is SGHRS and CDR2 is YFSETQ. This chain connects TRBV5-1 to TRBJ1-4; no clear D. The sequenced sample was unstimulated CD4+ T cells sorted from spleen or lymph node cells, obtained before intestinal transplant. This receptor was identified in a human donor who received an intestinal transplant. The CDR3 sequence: CASSLFATNEKLFF. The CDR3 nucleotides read TGCGCCAGCAGCTTGTTTGCAACTAATGAAAAACTGTTTTTT.